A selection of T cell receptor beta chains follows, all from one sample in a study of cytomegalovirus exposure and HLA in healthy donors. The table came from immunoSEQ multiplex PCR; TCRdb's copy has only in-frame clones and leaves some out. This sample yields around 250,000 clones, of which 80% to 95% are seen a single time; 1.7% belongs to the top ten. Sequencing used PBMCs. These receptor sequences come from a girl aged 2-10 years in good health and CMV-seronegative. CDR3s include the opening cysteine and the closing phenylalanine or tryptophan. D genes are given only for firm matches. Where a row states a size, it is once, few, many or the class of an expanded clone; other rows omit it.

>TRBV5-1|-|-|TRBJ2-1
CASSSLPLDSYNEQFF
TGCGCCAGCAGCTCGCTCCCCCTCGACAGTTACAATGAGCAGTTCTTC
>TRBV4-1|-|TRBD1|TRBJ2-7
CASSQATGGAGSYEQYF
TGCGCCAGCAGCCAAGCAACAGGGGGCGCAGGGTCCTACGAGCAGTACTTC
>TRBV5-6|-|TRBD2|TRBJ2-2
CASSPWTSGGSGELFF
TGTGCCAGCAGCCCGTGGACTAGCGGGGGGTCCGGGGAGCTGTTTTTT
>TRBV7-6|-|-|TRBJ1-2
CASSLGNREYGYTF
TGTGCCAGCAGCTTAGGTAACAGGGAGTATGGCTACACCTTC
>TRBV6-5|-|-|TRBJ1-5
CASSPTGNQPQHF
TGTGCCAGCAGTCCTACAGGGAATCAGCCCCAGCATTTT
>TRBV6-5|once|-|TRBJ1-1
CASSSDTMNTEAFF
TGTGCCAGCAGCTCGGACACCATGAACACTGAAGCTTTCTTT
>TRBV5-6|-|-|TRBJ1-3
CASSPGTLSSGNTIYF
TGTGCCAGCAGCCCCGGGACTCTTAGCTCTGGAAACACCATATATTTT
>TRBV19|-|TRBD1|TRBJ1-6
CASRGTGENSPLHF
TGTGCCAGTAGGGGGACAGGGGAAAATTCACCCCTCCACTTT
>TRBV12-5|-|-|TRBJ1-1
CASGFYRLNTEAFF
TGTGCTAGTGGTTTCTACAGACTGAACACTGAAGCTTTCTTT
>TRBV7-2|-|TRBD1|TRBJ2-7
CASSLTGYEQYF
TGTGCCAGCAGCCTGACAGGGTACGAGCAGTACTTC
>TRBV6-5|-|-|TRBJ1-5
CASSYSGGKEPQHF
TGTGCCAGCAGTTACTCGGGAGGTAAGGAGCCCCAGCATTTT
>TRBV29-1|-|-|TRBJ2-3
CSVQEQPRDTDTQYF
TGCAGCGTTCAGGAACAGCCGAGGGACACAGATACGCAGTATTTT
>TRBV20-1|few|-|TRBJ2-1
CSARSLNEQFF
TGCAGTGCTAGATCCCTAAATGAGCAGTTCTTC
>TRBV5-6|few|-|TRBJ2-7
CASSLVGQGKTYEQYF
TGTGCCAGCAGCTTGGTTGGGCAGGGGAAAACCTACGAGCAGTACTTC
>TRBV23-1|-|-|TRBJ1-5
CASSHAGRNQPQHF
TGCGCCAGCAGTCACGCGGGGCGGAATCAGCCCCAGCATTTT
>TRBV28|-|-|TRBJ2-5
CATLRAAQETQYF
TGTGCCACCTTGAGGGCCGCCCAAGAGACCCAGTACTTC
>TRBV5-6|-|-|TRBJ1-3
CASSIGQPSGNTIYF
TGTGCCAGCAGCATAGGACAGCCTTCTGGAAACACCATATATTTT
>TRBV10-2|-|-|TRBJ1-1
CASSDRAGTEAFF
TGCGCCAGCAGTGACAGGGCGGGAACTGAAGCTTTCTTT
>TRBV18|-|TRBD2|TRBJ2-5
CASSPSGTSWSAQYF
TGTGCCAGCTCACCAAGCGGGACTAGCTGGTCGGCCCAGTACTTC
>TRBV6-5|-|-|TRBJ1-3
CASSPSLVAGNTIYF
TGTGCCAGCAGCCCCTCGCTAGTCGCTGGAAACACCATATATTTT
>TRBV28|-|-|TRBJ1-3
CASSLDSSGNTIYF
TGTGCCAGCAGTTTGGACAGCTCTGGAAACACCATATATTTT
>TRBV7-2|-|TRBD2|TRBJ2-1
CASSASGSSYNEQFF
TGTGCCAGCAGCGCCAGCGGGAGCTCCTACAATGAGCAGTTCTTC
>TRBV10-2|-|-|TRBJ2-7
CASRRGHSYEQYF
TGCGCCAGCAGGAGGGGACACTCCTACGAGCAGTACTTC
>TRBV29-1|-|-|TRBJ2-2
CSVRQVGELFF
TGCAGCGTAAGACAGGTCGGGGAGCTGTTTTTT
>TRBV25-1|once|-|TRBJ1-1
CASSDAKTFTMNTEAFF
TGTGCCAGCAGTGACGCGAAAACCTTTACCATGAACACTGAAGCTTTCTTT
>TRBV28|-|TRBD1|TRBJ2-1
CASSFSGTGRFF
TGTGCCAGCAGTTTTTCAGGGACAGGGAGGTTCTTC
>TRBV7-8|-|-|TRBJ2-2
CASSAHSGTPNTGELFF
TGTGCCAGCAGCGCACACTCCGGGACTCCGAACACCGGGGAGCTGTTTTTT
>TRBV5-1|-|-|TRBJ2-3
CASSWAGDPTDTQYF
TGCGCCAGCAGCTGGGCGGGTGACCCCACAGATACGCAGTATTTT
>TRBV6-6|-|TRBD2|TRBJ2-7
CASSFGGRKENEQYF
TGTGCCAGCAGTTTTGGCGGGAGGAAGGAAAACGAGCAGTACTTC
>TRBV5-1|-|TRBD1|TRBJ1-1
CASSGKTGINTEAFF
TGCGCCAGCAGCGGAAAGACAGGGATCAACACTGAAGCTTTCTTT
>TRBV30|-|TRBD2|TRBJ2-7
CAWRGRTSGGTYEQYF
TGTGCCTGGAGGGGCAGGACTAGCGGGGGGACCTACGAGCAGTACTTC
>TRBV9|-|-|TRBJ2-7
CASSVARGYEQYF
TGTGCCAGCAGCGTAGCAAGGGGCTACGAGCAGTACTTC
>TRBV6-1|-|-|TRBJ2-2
CATIYSSANTGELFF
TGTGCCACCATCTATAGCTCGGCGAACACCGGGGAGCTGTTTTTT
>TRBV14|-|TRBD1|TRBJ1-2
CASSYGQGTNYGYTF
TGTGCCAGCAGCTACGGACAGGGTACTAACTATGGCTACACCTTC
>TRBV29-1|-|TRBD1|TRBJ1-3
CSVTPVGQGNTIYF
TGCAGCGTTACCCCCGTGGGACAGGGAAACACCATATATTTT
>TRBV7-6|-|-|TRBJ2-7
CASSSGTYVEQYF
TGTGCCAGCAGCTCTGGGACATATGTAGAGCAGTACTTC
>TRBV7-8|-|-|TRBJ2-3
CASSLVGGTDTQYF
TGTGCCAGCAGCTTAGTAGGAGGCACAGATACGCAGTATTTT
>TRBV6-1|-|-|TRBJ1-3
CASQGSVGGNTIYF
TGTGCCAGCCAGGGGTCAGTGGGAGGAAACACCATATATTTT
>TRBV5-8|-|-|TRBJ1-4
CASIDGLNEKLFF
TGTGCCAGCATCGACGGACTAAATGAAAAACTGTTTTTT
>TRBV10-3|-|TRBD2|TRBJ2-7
CAISESGLAGYEQYF
TGTGCCATCAGTGAGTCGGGACTAGCGGGGTACGAGCAGTACTTC
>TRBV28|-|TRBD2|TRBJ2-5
CASSTSGGTQETQYF
TGTGCCAGCAGTACGAGCGGGGGCACACAAGAGACCCAGTACTTC
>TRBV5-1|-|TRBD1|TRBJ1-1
CASSLKWSGGPTEAFF
TGCGCCAGCAGCTTGAAATGGTCAGGGGGCCCCACTGAAGCTTTCTTT
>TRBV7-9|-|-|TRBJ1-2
CASSLAGVDGYTF
TGTGCCAGCAGCTTAGCAGGGGTGGACGGCTACACCTTC
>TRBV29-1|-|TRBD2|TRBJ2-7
CSVTGTSGTRTVYEQYF
TGCAGCGTTACCGGGACTAGCGGGACAAGAACAGTTTACGAGCAGTACTTC
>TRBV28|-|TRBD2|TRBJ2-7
CASSWTSGDEQYF
TGTGCCAGCAGTTGGACTAGCGGGGACGAGCAGTACTTC
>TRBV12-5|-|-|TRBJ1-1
CASGSPVAFF
TGTGCTAGTGGTTCACCGGTAGCTTTCTTT
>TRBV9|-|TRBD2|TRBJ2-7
CASSSSGGFSYEQYF
TGTGCCAGCAGTTCTAGCGGGGGCTTCTCCTACGAGCAGTACTTC
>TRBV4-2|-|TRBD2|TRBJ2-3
CASSRRTSGGSLQDTQYF
TGTGCCAGCAGCCGCCGCACTAGCGGGGGGTCCTTACAAGATACGCAGTATTTT
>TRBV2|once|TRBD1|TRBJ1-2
CASRGQGDGYTF
TGTGCCAGCAGGGGACAGGGGGATGGCTACACCTTC
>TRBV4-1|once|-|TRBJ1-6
CASSQRTGRTSPLHF
TGCGCCAGCAGCCAGCGTACAGGTCGGACTTCACCCCTCCACTTT
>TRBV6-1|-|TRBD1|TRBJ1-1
CASSFGTGPEAFF
TGTGCCAGCAGTTTCGGGACAGGCCCTGAAGCTTTCTTT
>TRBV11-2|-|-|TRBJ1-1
CASIALRGGTEAFF
TGTGCCAGCATCGCACTCCGGGGGGGCACTGAAGCTTTCTTT
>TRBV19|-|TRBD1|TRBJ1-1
CASSTPGTENTEAFF
TGTGCCAGTAGTACGCCCGGGACAGAGAACACTGAAGCTTTCTTT
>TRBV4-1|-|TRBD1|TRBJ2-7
CASTKVHGTGVYEQYF
TGCGCCAGCACCAAAGTCCACGGGACAGGAGTCTACGAGCAGTACTTC
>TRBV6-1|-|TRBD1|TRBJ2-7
CASSDLTGTYEQYF
TGTGCCAGCAGTGACTTGACAGGGACCTACGAGCAGTACTTC
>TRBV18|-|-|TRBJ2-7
CASSPSQGYEQYF
TGTGCCAGCTCACCAAGCCAGGGCTACGAGCAGTACTTC